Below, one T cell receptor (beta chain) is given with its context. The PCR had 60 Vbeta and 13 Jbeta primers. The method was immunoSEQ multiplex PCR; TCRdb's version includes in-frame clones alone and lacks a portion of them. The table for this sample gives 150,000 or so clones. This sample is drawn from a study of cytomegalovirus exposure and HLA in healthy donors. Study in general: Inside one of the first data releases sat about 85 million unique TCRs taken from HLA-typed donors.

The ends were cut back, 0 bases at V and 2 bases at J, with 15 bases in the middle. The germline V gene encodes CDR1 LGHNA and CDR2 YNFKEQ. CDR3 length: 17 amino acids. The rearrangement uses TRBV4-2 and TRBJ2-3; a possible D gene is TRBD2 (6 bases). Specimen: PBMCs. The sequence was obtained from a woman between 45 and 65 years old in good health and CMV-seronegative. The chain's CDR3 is CASSQESRGANTDTQYF. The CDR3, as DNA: TGTGCCAGCAGCCAAGAGTCTCGCGGGGCGAACACAGATACGCAGTATTTT.